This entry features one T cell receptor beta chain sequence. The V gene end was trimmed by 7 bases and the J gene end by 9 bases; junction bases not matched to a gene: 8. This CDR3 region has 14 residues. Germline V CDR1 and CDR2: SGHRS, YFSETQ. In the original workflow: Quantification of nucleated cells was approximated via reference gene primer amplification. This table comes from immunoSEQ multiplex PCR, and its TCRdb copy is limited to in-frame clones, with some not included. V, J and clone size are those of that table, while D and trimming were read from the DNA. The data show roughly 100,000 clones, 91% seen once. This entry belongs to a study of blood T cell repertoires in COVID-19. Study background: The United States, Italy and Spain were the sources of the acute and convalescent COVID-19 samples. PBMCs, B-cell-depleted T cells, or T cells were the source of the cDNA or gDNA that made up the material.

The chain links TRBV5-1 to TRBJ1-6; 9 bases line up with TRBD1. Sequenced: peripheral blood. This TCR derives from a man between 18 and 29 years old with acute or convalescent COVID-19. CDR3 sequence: CASAELTGGSPLHF. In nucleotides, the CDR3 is TGCGCCAGCGCAGAGTTGACAGGGGGTTCACCCCTCCACTTT. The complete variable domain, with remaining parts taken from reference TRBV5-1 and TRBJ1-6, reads KAGVTQTPRYLIKTRGQQVTLSCSPISGHRSVSWYQQTPGQGLQFLFEYFSETQRNKGNFPGRFSGRQFSNSRSEMNVSTLELGDSALYLCASAELTGGSPLHFGNGTRLTVT.